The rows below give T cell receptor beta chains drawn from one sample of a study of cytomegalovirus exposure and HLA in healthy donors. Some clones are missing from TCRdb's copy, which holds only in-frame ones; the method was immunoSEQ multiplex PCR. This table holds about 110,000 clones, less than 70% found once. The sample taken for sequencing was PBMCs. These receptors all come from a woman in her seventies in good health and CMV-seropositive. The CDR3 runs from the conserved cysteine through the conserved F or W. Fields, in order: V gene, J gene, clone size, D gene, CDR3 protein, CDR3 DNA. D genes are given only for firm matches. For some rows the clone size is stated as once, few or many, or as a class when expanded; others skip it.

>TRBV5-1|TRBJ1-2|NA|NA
CASSLAQQAGYTF
TGCGCCAGCAGCTTGGCCCAGCAGGCCGGCTACACCTTC
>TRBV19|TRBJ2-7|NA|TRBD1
CASSRGRQGSYEQYF
TGTGCCAGTAGTAGGGGGAGACAGGGCTCCTACGAGCAGTACTTC
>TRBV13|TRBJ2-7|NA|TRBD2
CASSVRLAGILEQYF
TGTGCCAGCAGCGTACGCCTAGCGGGGATTTTGGAGCAGTACTTC
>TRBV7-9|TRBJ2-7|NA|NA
CASHRGGTGTNSEQYF
TGTGCCAGCCACAGGGGGGGAACAGGGACGAATTCCGAGCAGTACTTC
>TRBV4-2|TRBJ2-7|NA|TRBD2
CASSPGLALPYEQYF
TGTGCCAGCAGCCCGGGACTAGCTTTACCCTACGAGCAGTACTTC
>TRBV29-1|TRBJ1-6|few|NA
CSVEGWPSPLHF
TGCAGCGTTGAAGGCTGGCCGTCACCCCTCCACTTT
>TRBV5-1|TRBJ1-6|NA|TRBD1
CASSQTSTGSNSPLHF
TGCGCCAGCAGCCAAACCTCGACAGGGAGTAATTCACCCCTCCACTTT
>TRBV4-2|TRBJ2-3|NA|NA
CASSQSGVSTDTQYF
TGTGCCAGCAGCCAATCGGGGGTGAGCACAGATACGCAGTATTTT
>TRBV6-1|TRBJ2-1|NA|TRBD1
CASSEEQGGYNEQFF
TGTGCCAGCAGTGAAGAACAGGGGGGTTACAATGAGCAGTTCTTC
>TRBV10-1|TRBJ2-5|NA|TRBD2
CASSKSRTSGDETQYF
TGCGCCAGCAGCAAGAGCCGGACTAGCGGGGACGAGACCCAGTACTTC
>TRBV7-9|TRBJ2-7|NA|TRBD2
CASSIAGGQEQYF
TGTGCCAGCAGCATAGCGGGGGGGCAAGAGCAGTACTTC
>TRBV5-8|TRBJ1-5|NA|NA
CASSLQGAYQPQHF
TGTGCCAGCAGCTTGCAGGGTGCCTATCAGCCCCAGCATTTT
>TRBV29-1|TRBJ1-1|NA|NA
CSVRELGTEAFF
TGCAGCGTCAGGGAACTGGGCACTGAAGCTTTCTTT
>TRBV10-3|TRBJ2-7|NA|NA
CAISGRETGTFSSMYEQYF
TGTGCCATCAGTGGCCGCGAGACAGGGACTTTCAGTTCTATGTACGAGCAGTACTTC
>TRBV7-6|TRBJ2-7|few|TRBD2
CASSLGSGGSYEQYF
TGTGCCAGCAGCTTGGGTAGCGGGGGGTCCTACGAGCAGTACTTC
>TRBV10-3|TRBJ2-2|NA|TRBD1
CAITTGLGTNTGELFF
TGTGCCATCACGACAGGGTTGGGGACGAACACCGGGGAGCTGTTTTTT